This T cell receptor beta chain appears in the sequencing data of a study of T-cell reconstitution after alpha-beta-depleted transplantation in children. For TCRbeta, the library was prepared with unique molecular identifiers. TCRdb used MiXCR to reprocess the PCR reads, holding one entry per CDR3 protein. The sample lists fewer than 550,000 distinct CDR3 sequences; about an eighth were seen once. The sequences come from PBMCs, mostly from graft donor cells, collected 180 days after TCRalphabeta/CD19-depleted stem cell transplant. The receptor's source is a female patient aged 2-9 years who had a stem cell transplant for aplastic anemia, so the T cells may come from the graft donor.

CDR3 sequence: CASSLAGHTYEQYF. CDR3 sequence (DNA): TGTGCCAGCAGTTTAGCGGGACACACCTACGAGCAGTACTTC. The chain recombines TRBV12-3 or TRBV12-4 with TRBJ2-7, with D possibly matching TRBD1 (6 bases). Between the trimmed V and J ends, which lost 0 bases and 2 bases, there was a span of 8 bases. CDR3 size: 14 residues.